This T cell receptor beta chain was obtained from a study of beta chain features in type 1 diabetes. Study-wide points: Compared with healthy donors, patients appeared to share more similar naive, central memory and regulatory TCRB repertoires. All four CD4+ subsets from Type 1 diabetes patients carried moderately but significantly shorter TCRB CDR3s. Possible PCR preference for shorter templates applied equally to patients and controls.

This clone was found a few times. The antigen is unknown. Every bit of the isolated RNA underwent reverse transcription, so sequencing read expressed TCRB transcripts. Some clones are missing from TCRdb's copy, which holds only in-frame ones; the method was immunoSEQ multiplex PCR. The table lists about 700,000 clones, around 15% of them singletons. The CDR3 sequence is 16 residues long. Trimming removed 6 bases from V and 4 bases from J; junction bases left unmatched: 8. In germline, CDR1 is MNHEY, CDR2 SMNVEV (reference sequence). Sequencing used naive CD4+ T cells from blood. The sequence came from a man aged 18-30 years with type 1 diabetes. This chain connects TRBV27 to TRBJ2-5, with 13 bases fitting TRBD2. CDR3 region: CASSPTSGGARETQYF. CDR3 nucleotides: TGTGCCAGCAGCCCCACTAGCGGGGGGGCTAGAGAGACCCAGTACTTC.